This T cell receptor (beta chain) was captured by sequencing in a study of blood T cells in healthy people across ages. Findings and caveats of the study: The long-lived group displayed more naive CD4+ cells, plus higher diversity, than the aged donors did.

Next came a second PCR, run for about 6 to 12 cycles, which used a sample-barcoded 5' primer along with a J-beta primer mix. TCRdb used MiXCR to reprocess the 5' RACE reads, holding one entry per CDR3 protein. This repertoire shows approximately 2,000,000 distinct CDR3 sequences, roughly two fifths found once; its top ten account for under 25%. V shed 0 bases and J shed 2 bases, with 11 bases lying between them. The CDR3 sequence is 15 residues long. CDR1 and CDR2 from the germline V gene are SGDLS and YYNGEE. This clonotype was counted only a few times. Its antigen is undetermined. The clonotype comes from a human donor in good health. The chain recombines TRBV9 with TRBJ2-5, with a weak D call TRBD2 (6 bases). Sequenced: blood. As DNA, the CDR3 is TGTGCCAGCAGCGTAGACGGGACTCCACAAGAGACCCAGTACTTC. This encodes CASSVDGTPQETQYF. Complete variable domain (other parts from reference TRBV9 and TRBJ2-5): DSGVTQTPKHLITATGQRVTLRCSPRSGDLSVYWYQQSLDQGLQFLIQYYNGEERAKGNILERFSAQQFPDLHSELNLSSLELGDSALYFCASSVDGTPQETQYFGPGTRLLVL.